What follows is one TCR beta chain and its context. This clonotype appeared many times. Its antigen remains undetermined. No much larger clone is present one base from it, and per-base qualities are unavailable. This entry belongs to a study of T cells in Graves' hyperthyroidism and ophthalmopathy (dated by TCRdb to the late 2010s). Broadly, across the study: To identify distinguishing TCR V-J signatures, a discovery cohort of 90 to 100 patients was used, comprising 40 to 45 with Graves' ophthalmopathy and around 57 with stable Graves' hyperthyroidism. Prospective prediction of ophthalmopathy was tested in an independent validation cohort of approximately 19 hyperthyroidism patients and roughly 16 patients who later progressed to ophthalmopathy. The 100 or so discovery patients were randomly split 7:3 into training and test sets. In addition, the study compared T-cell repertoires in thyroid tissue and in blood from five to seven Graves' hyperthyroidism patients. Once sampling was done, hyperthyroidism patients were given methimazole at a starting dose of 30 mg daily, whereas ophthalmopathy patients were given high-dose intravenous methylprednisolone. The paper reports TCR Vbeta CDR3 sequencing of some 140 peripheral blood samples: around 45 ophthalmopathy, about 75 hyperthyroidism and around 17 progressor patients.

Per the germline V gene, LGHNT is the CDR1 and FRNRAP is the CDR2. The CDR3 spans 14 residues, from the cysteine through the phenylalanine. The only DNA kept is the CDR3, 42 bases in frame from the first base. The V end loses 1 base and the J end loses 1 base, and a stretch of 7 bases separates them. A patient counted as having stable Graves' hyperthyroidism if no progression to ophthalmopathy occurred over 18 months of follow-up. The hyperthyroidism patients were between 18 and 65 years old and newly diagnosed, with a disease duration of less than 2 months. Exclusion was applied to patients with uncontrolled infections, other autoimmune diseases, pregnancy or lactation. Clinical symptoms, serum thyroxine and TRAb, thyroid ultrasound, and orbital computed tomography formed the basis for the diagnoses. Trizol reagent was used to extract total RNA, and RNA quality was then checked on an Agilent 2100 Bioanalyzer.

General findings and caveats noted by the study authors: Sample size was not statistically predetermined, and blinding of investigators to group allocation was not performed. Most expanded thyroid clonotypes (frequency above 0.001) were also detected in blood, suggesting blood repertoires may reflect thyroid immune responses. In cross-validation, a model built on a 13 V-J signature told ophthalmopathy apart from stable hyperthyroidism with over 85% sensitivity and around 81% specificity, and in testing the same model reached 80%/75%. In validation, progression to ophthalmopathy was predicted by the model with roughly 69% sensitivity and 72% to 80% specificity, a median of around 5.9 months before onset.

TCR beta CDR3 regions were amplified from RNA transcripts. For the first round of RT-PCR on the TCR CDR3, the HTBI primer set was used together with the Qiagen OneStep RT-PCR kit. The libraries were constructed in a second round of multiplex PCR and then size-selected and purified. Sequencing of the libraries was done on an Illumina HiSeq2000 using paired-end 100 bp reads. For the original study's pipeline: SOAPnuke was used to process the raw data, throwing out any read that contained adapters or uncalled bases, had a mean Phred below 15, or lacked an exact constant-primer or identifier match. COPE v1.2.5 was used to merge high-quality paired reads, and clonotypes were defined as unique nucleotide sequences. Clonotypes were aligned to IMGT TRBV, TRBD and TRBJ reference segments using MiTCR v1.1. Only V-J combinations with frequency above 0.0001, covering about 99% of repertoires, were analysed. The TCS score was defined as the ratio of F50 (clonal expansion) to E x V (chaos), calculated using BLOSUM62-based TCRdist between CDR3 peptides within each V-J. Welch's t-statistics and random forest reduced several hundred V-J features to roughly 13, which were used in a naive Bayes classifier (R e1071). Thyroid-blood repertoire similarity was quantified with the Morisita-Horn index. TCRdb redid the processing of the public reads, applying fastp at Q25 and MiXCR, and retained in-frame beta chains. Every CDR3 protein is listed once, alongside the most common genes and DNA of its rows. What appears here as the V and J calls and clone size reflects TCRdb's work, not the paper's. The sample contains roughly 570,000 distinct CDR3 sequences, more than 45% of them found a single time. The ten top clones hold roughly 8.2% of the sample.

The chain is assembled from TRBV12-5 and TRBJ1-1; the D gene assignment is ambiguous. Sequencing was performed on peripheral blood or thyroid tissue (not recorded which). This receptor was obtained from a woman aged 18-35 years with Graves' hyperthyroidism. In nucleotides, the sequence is TGTGCTAGTGGTTTGGAGGGTTGGAACACTGAAGCTTTCTTT. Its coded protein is CASGLEGWNTEAFF.